The 18 T cell receptor beta chains presented below share a single source sample, sequenced in a study of T cell responses to AZD1222 COVID-19 vaccine. Data came from immunoSEQ multiplex PCR; TCRdb stores just in-frame clones and leaves some out. This sample has 250,000 or so clones, with more than 80% found just once. Sequenced here: peripheral blood, sampled on day 0 of AZD1222 vaccination. These TCRs come from an adult in good health.

This clone has just one count. This rearrangement joins TRBV5-1 to TRBJ2-5; 8 bases are a match to TRBD2. This CDR3 comprises 15 residues. V dropped 1 base and J dropped 2; count of bases not matched to a gene: 4. Germline V gives CDR1 SGHRS, CDR2 YFSETQ. For the CDR3, the DNA is TGCGCCAGCAGCTTGATGGGCGGGGGGCAAGAGACCCAGTACTTC. Its protein product is CASSLMGGGQETQYF.

This chain joins TRBV28 and TRBJ2-7, with D tentatively TRBD2 (5 bases). The V end lost 3 bases, the J end lost 2 bases, and 8 bases lay between the germline ends. Per the germline V gene, CDR1 is MDHEN and CDR2 is SYDVKM. The CDR3 consists of 13 residues. This chain's CDR3 is CASSLPGTYEQYF. The CDR3 DNA is TGTGCCAGCAGTTTGCCGGGAACCTACGAGCAGTACTTC.

The chain has TRBV11-3 and TRBJ2-7; D is unclear. Trimming shortened V by 5 bases and J by 5 bases, and 16 bases separated the two germline ends. Germline CDR1 and CDR2: SGHNT and YENEEA. The CDR3 has 14 residues. CDR3 bases: TGTGCCAGCAGCCCCTCAGGAGCCATCGACGAGCAGTACTTC. This encodes CASSPSGAIDEQYF.

This chain uses TRBV30 with TRBJ1-6; D possibly corresponds to TRBD1 (6 bases). This CDR3 contains 15 residues. Trimming removed 5 bases at V and 7 bases at J, with 18 bases between. Germline CDR1 reads GTSNPN; CDR2 reads SVGIG (reference sequence). The CDR3 bases are TGTGCCTGGGCGACAGGAGATATGCTGAATTCACCCCTCCACTTT. It yields the protein CAWATGDMLNSPLHF.

The chain couples TRBV7-3 to TRBJ2-2; D unresolved. The germline CDR1 and CDR2 sequences are SGHTA and FQGTGA. The CDR3 covers 16 residues. Trimming took 0 bases from V and 0 from J, leaving 8 bases between them. The CDR3 DNA reads TGTGCCAGCAGCTTAACTTACGGCGCGAACACCGGGGAGCTGTTTTTT. Translated, it gives CASSLTYGANTGELFF.

The chain uses TRBV19 and TRBJ1-5, with D unclear. The CDR3 runs 14 residues. From germline, CDR1 is LNHDA and CDR2 SQIVND (reference sequence). V was clipped by 6 bases and J by 6 bases, with 15 bases between them. The CDR3 here is CASSWESRVQPQHF. The CDR3 coding sequence is TGTGCCAGTAGCTGGGAATCGCGGGTTCAGCCCCAGCATTTT.

The chain links TRBV28 to TRBJ1-5, with unresolved D. From germline, CDR1 is MDHEN and CDR2 SYDVKM. V lost 4 bases to trimming and J lost 6 bases, with 7 bases between them. CDR3 length equals 12 residues. This chain's CDR3 is CASSSGSQPQHF. The CDR3 bases are TGTGCCAGCAGTTCCGGTTCTCAGCCCCAGCATTTT.

This clone appeared a single time. V usage is TRBV28 and J usage is TRBJ1-6, with TRBD1 as a possible D gene (6 bases). Trimming shortened V by 6 bases and J by 3 bases, and 9 bases separated the two germline ends. Germline loops: CDR1 MDHEN, CDR2 SYDVKM. The length of the CDR3 is 14 residues. This CDR3 reads CASRRDNYNSPLHF. As DNA, the CDR3 is TGTGCCAGCAGGCGGGACAACTATAATTCACCCCTCCACTTT.

The chain joins TRBV7-2 to TRBJ2-5; 9 bases agree with TRBD1. The CDR3 runs to 15 residues. Germline V CDR1 and CDR2: SGHTA, FQGNSA. V dropped 5 bases and J dropped 4; count of bases not matched to a gene: 8. The CDR3 spells CASSRTGVFAETQYF. The CDR3 DNA reads TGTGCCAGCAGCCGGACAGGGGTATTTGCAGAGACCCAGTACTTC.

The chain carries TRBV19 and TRBJ1-5; 7 bases map to TRBD1. The CDR3 length is 12 residues. Germline V gene data show CDR1 as LNHDA and CDR2 as SQIVND (reference sequence). V shed 5 bases, J shed 6 bases, and the junction held 1 base outside the gene matches. CDR3 bases: TGTGCCAGTAGTGCAGGGGGTCAGCCCCAGCATTTT. As protein: CASSAGGQPQHF.

This clone was seen once. V and J are TRBV29-1 and TRBJ2-7; D possibly uses TRBD1 or TRBD2 (5 bases each). The CDR3 extends over 10 amino acids. Trimming removed 6 bases from V and 5 bases from J, with 8 bases in between. Germline V gene data show CDR1 as SQVTM and CDR2 as ANQGSEA. This CDR3 reads CSVMGDEQYF. The CDR3 nucleotides are TGCAGCGTAATGGGGGACGAGCAGTACTTC.

The chain combines TRBV30 with TRBJ1-1, with 7 bases fitting TRBD1. CDR3 size: 12 residues. V lost 5 bases to trimming and J lost 4 bases; unmatched junction nucleotides: 4. CDR1 and CDR2 (germline): GTSNPN, SVGIG (reference sequence). The CDR3, as DNA: TGTGCCTGGGCAGGGGGAGCCACTGAAGCTTTCTTT. The encoded protein is CAWAGGATEAFF.

V usage is TRBV27 and J usage is TRBJ2-1, with D perhaps matching TRBD2 (6 bases). CDR1 and CDR2 (germline): MNHEY, SMNVEV (reference sequence). V was trimmed by 6 bases and J by 4 bases, leaving 10 bases between them. The CDR3 is 13 amino acids. The CDR3 reads CASSQDYYNEQFF. DNA for the CDR3: TGTGCCAGCAGCCAGGACTATTACAATGAGCAGTTCTTC.

This chain links TRBV5-4 with TRBJ2-3; D is unresolved. The V end lost 0 bases, the J end lost 6 bases, and 11 bases lay between the germline ends. Germline V CDR1 and CDR2: SGHNT, YYREEE (reference sequence). The CDR3 consists of 14 residues. The CDR3 region is CASSLEPESDTQYF. The CDR3 DNA follows: TGTGCCAGCAGCTTGGAGCCAGAATCGGATACGCAGTATTTT.

The gene calls are TRBV11-3 and TRBJ2-6; D perhaps matches TRBD2 (5 bases). Germline values: CDR1 SGHNT, CDR2 YENEEA. Trimming removed 0 bases at V and 0 bases at J, with 21 bases between. The CDR3 consists of 21 residues. This CDR3 reads CASSLEASVMVTSSGANVLTF. In DNA form, the CDR3 reads TGTGCCAGCAGCTTAGAGGCATCGGTCATGGTTACTAGCTCTGGGGCCAACGTCCTGACTTTC.

The chain uses TRBV5-5 and TRBJ2-7; D is unresolved. The germline gives CDR1 SGHKS, CDR2 YYEKEE (reference sequence). The CDR3 runs 13 residues. V dropped 0 bases and J dropped 4 bases, with 8 bases sitting between them. CDR3 protein: CASSLAPGYEQYF. In DNA form, the CDR3 reads TGTGCCAGCAGCTTGGCCCCAGGTTACGAGCAGTACTTC.

V gene TRBV29-1 combines with J gene TRBJ1-1; D is unresolved. The V gene lost 5 bases and the J gene lost 0 bases, with 7 bases spanning the gap. From germline, CDR1 is SQVTM and CDR2 ANQGSEA. This CDR3 is 12 amino acids long. The CDR3 coding sequence is TGCAGCGTTTTTCGGGTGAACACTGAAGCTTTCTTT. This translates into CSVFRVNTEAFF.

The chain links TRBV28 to TRBJ1-2; TRBD1 is a possible D gene (5 bases). The CDR3 is 13 residues long. V was clipped by 4 bases and J by 4 bases, with 10 bases between them. Germline assignment: CDR1 MDHEN and CDR2 SYDVKM. The CDR3 region has the DNA TGTGCCAGCAGTTCTAAGGGGATCTATGGCTACACCTTC. Amino acids: CASSSKGIYGYTF.